A single sample is the source of the 17 T cell receptor beta chains below, sequenced in a study of control samples from healthy donors and cancer patients. Measured with immunoSEQ multiplex PCR; TCRdb has only the in-frame clones, and not every one. The table records around 250,000 clones, roughly four fifths of them present only once. Material for sequencing was PBMCs. These receptors all stem from a woman aged 55-75 years with lung cancer.

This clone was observed once. The gene calls are TRBV5-8 and TRBJ1-1, with a weak D call TRBD1 (5 bases). Trimming pared 2 bases from V and 0 bases from J, leaving 14 bases between. CDR1 SGHTS and CDR2 YDEGEE come from the germline V gene. This CDR3 has 16 residues. The CDR3 bases are TGTGCCAGCAGCTTTTACAGGCGAAGTATGAACACTGAAGCTTTCTTT. Translation gives CASSFYRRSMNTEAFF. The full variable domain, with the rest looked up from reference TRBV5-8 and TRBJ1-1, is EAGVTQSPTHLIKTRGQQATLRCSPISGHTSVYWYQQALGLGLQFLLWYDEGEERNRGNFPPRFSGRQFPNYSSELNVNALELEDSALYLCASSFYRRSMNTEAFFGQGTRLTVV.

The chain combines TRBV27 with TRBJ1-1; D remains unclear. The V end was cut by 3 bases, the J end by 3 bases, with 8 bases between. CDR1 is MNHEY, CDR2 SMNVEV, per germline (reference sequence). The CDR3 covers 13 residues. The CDR3 bases are TGTGCCAGCAGTTTGAGTAGGTACACTGAAGCTTTCTTT. Protein: CASSLSRYTEAFF.

The V call is TRBV19, the J call TRBJ2-7; D is possibly TRBD1 or TRBD2 (7 bases each). This CDR3 has 14 residues. V was trimmed by 3 bases and J by 4 bases, leaving 13 bases between them. Germline V gives CDR1 LNHDA, CDR2 SQIVND (reference sequence). CDR3 sequence: CASSIAQGGYEQYF. CDR3 DNA: TGTGCCAGTAGTATTGCTCAGGGGGGGTACGAGCAGTACTTC.

In DNA, the CDR3 is TGTGCCAGCAGCTTGCCGGGACAACGAGAAGCTTTCTTT. This gives the protein CASSLPGQREAFF. The chain has TRBV7-2 and TRBJ1-1; TRBD1 might be the D (6 bases). Germline CDR1 SGHTA, CDR2 FQGNSA. CDR3 length: 13 amino acids. Trimming removed 3 bases from V and 8 bases from J, with 13 bases in between. Variable domain in full (rest from reference TRBV7-2 and TRBJ1-1): GAGVSQSPSNKVTEKGKDVELRCDPISGHTALYWYRQSLGQGLEFLIYFQGNSAPDKSGLPSDRFSAERTGGSVSTLTIQRTQQEDSAVYLCASSLPGQREAFFGQGTRLTVV.

Only one count was recorded for this clone. The chain combines TRBV27 with TRBJ1-1; tentative D call: TRBD1 (6 bases). Germline CDR1 reads MNHEY; CDR2 reads SMNVEV (reference sequence). Trimming pared 6 bases from V and 0 bases from J, leaving 23 bases between. The CDR3 loop spans 18 amino acids. CDR3 sequence (DNA): TGTGCCAGCAGGAAACCTACAGGGAGAGGGTTTATGAACACTGAAGCTTTCTTT. Amino acids: CASRKPTGRGFMNTEAFF.

The J gene is TRBJ1-3, the V gene TRBV2, with D hard to call. V lost 4 bases to trimming and J lost 0 bases, with 7 bases between them. Germline V gene sequence: CDR1 SNHLY, CDR2 FYNNEI. CDR3 size: 14 residues. The CDR3 here is CASSALVSGNTIYF. Here the CDR3 DNA reads TGTGCCAGCAGTGCTCTGGTCTCTGGAAACACCATATATTTT.

This clone occurred a few times. The CDR3, as DNA: TGTGCCAGCAACTCTCAGGGATATAGCAATCAGCCCCAGCATTTT. This encodes CASNSQGYSNQPQHF. The gene calls are TRBV9 and TRBJ1-5, with D perhaps matching TRBD1 (5 bases). This CDR3 is built from 15 residues. Germline V lookup: CDR1 SGDLS, CDR2 YYNGEE. Trimming took off 6 bases at V and 0 bases at J, with 13 bases between the two ends.

The table lists this clone with a few counts. The J gene is TRBJ2-1, the V gene TRBV5-4; 10 nucleotides align to TRBD2. Germline CDR1 reads SGHNT; CDR2 reads YYREEE (reference sequence). V dropped 1 base and J dropped 4; count of bases not matched to a gene: 5. This CDR3 comprises 16 residues. In DNA form, the CDR3 reads TGTGCCAGCAGCTTGCTAGCGGGGGAGAATTACAATGAGCAGTTCTTC. Its protein is CASSLLAGENYNEQFF. Drawing the rest from reference TRBV5-4 and TRBJ2-1, the complete variable domain is ETGVTQSPTHLIKTRGQQVTLRCSSQSGHNTVSWYQQALGQGPQFIFQYYREEENGRGNFPPRFSGLQFPNYSSELNVNALELDDSALYLCASSLLAGENYNEQFFGPGTRLTVL.

This chain joins TRBV19 and TRBJ1-1; D possibly corresponds to TRBD1 (5 bases). Trimming pared 1 base from V and 3 bases from J, leaving 15 bases between. The V gene's germline CDR1 is LNHDA and CDR2 SQIVND (reference sequence). This CDR3 has 16 amino acids. The CDR3 here is CASSIVAGIWDTEAFF. CDR3 sequence (DNA): TGTGCCAGTAGTATAGTGGCAGGGATTTGGGACACTGAAGCTTTCTTT.

The rearrangement uses TRBV7-8 and TRBJ1-1, with a possible D match to TRBD1 (5 bases). This CDR3 has 15 amino acids. With 0 bases removed from V and 5 bases from J, the gap between germline ends came to 13 bases. The germline gives CDR1 SGHVS, CDR2 FQNEAQ. In DNA form, the CDR3 reads TGTGCCAGCAGCTTAGCGCCAGGGATGGGGACTGAAGCTTTCTTT. Its protein is CASSLAPGMGTEAFF. Complete variable domain (other parts from reference TRBV7-8 and TRBJ1-1): GAGVSQSPRYKVAKRGQDVALRCDPISGHVSLFWYQQALGQGPEFLTYFQNEAQLDKSGLPSDRFFAERPEGSVSTLKIQRTQQEDSAVYLCASSLAPGMGTEAFFGQGTRLTVV.

This rearrangement joins TRBV2 to TRBJ2-5; the match to TRBD2 covers 9 bases. CDR3 length equals 16 residues. Germline V gene data show CDR1 as SNHLY and CDR2 as FYNNEI. V lost 7 bases and J lost 5; bases outside the gene matches: 14. DNA of the CDR3: TGTGCCAGCAAAGTGGACTTTAGCGGGAGTGGGGAGACCCAGTACTTC. Its protein product is CASKVDFSGSGETQYF.

The chain uses TRBV2 and TRBJ1-5, with D hard to call. In germline, CDR1 is SNHLY, CDR2 FYNNEI. V was cut by 5 bases and J by 8 bases, with 10 bases left in between. This CDR3 is 12 amino acids long. The CDR3 DNA is TGTGCCAGCAGTCTGCCCGTCGAGCCCCAGCATTTT. The encoded protein is CASSLPVEPQHF.

This clone showed up just once. This chain connects TRBV2 to TRBJ2-5; 10 bases fit TRBD2. Trimming took 5 bases from V and 2 from J; bases not matched to a gene: 5. Germline CDR1 reads SNHLY; CDR2 reads FYNNEI. The CDR3 runs 15 residues. Here the CDR3 reads CASSYTTSGQETQYF. The CDR3 DNA reads as TGTGCCAGCAGTTATACGACTAGCGGGCAAGAGACCCAGTACTTC.

The J gene is TRBJ1-4, the V gene TRBV9, with D possibly matching TRBD1 (5 bases). The CDR3 runs 15 residues. Trimming took 3 bases from V and 8 from J, leaving 17 bases between them. In germline, CDR1 is SGDLS, CDR2 YYNGEE. The CDR3, as DNA: TGTGCCAGCAGCGGAGCGGGGCCGGGAGAGGAAAAACTGTTTTTT. Translated, it gives CASSGAGPGEEKLFF.

CDR3 in amino acids: CASTTGGALSYNEQFF. CDR3 nucleotide sequence: TGTGCCAGCACCACTGGGGGGGCACTTTCCTACAATGAGCAGTTCTTC. The chain links TRBV2 to TRBJ2-1, with D perhaps matching TRBD2 (7 bases). The CDR3 spans 16 residues. Deletions cut 7 bases from V and 1 base from J, with 17 bases between. The germline gives CDR1 SNHLY, CDR2 FYNNEI.

V gene TRBV9 combines with J gene TRBJ1-2, with 7 nucleotides matching TRBD1. V lost 3 bases and J lost 1; bases outside the gene matches: 6. Germline CDR1 reads SGDLS; CDR2 reads YYNGEE. This CDR3 comprises 15 residues. CDR3 in DNA: TGTGCCAGCAGCGAGCAGGGACAGATTAACTATGGCTACACCTTC. Its protein is CASSEQGQINYGYTF.

The rearrangement joins TRBV15 to TRBJ2-1; 9 nucleotides align to TRBD1. Trimming took 4 bases from V and 8 from J; bases not matched to a gene: 6. Germline V lookup: CDR1 LNHNV, CDR2 YYDKDF (reference sequence). The CDR3 length is 14 residues. The CDR3 region has the DNA TGTGCCACCAGCACAATCCGGGACAGGGATGAGCAGTTCTTC. Amino acids: CATSTIRDRDEQFF.